This T cell receptor (beta chain) was recorded in a study of CD8+CD57+ T cells in acquired aplastic anemia. CD8+CD57+ cell expansion, shown by flow cytometry, had occurred in the patients selected for sequencing. Patients had undergone no therapy by the time their blood was sampled. Genomic DNA provided the template from which TCR beta VDJ and CDR3 profiles were obtained. Each CDR3 protein gets one entry after TCRdb re-called the reads with MiXCR. The sample has 200,000 to 250,000 distinct CDR3 sequences, about 60% seen once; the top ten hold roughly 64%. The source of this sequence is a human donor with aplastic anemia. The sequencing sample was made of sorted CD4+, CD8+, or CD8+CD57+ T cells (not recorded which) from PBMCs.

The CDR3 nucleotides read TGCAGTGCTAGAGATCGATTAAGGGCCTCGAACACCGGGGAGCTGTTTTTT. Translated: CSARDRLRASNTGELFF. The rearrangement joins TRBV20-1 to TRBJ2-2; D unresolved. Germline V CDR1 and CDR2: DFQATT, SNEGSKA (reference sequence). The V end was cut by 0 bases, the J end by 0 bases, with 14 bases between. The CDR3 has 17 amino acids.